This T cell receptor (beta chain) derives from a study of control samples from healthy donors and cancer patients. Measured with immunoSEQ multiplex PCR; TCRdb has only the in-frame clones, and not every one. The table lists more than 95,000 clones, around 87% of them singletons, with over 6.5% in the top ten. CDR3 length: 15 amino acids. Germline V CDR1 and CDR2: SGHNT, YYREEE (reference sequence). Trimming took 0 bases from V and 5 from J; bases not matched to a gene: 6. The specimen was blood. This rearrangement joins TRBV5-4 to TRBJ1-2; 8 positions match TRBD1. This receptor was obtained from a man aged 35 to 55 in good health. The CDR3 DNA sequence: TGTGCCAGCAGCTTGGACAGGGGGTTGGGGTATGGCTACACCTTC. It is translated as CASSLDRGLGYGYTF.